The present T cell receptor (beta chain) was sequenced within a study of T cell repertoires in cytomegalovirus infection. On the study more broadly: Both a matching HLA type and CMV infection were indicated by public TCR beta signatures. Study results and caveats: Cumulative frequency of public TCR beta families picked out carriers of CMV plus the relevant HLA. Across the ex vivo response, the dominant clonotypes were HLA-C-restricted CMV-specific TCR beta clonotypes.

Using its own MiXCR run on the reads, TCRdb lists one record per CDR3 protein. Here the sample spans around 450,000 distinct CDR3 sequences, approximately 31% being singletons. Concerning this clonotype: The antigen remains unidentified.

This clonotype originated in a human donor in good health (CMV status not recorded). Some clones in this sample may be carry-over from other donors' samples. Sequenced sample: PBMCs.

CDR3 bases: TGCAGTGCTAGAGCGGCGGGGGCCCCACAGAGTACGCAGTATTTT. Its translation is CSARAAGAPQSTQYF. The V call is TRBV20-1, the J call TRBJ2-3; perhaps TRBD2 as D (7 bases). The CDR3 has 15 residues. V lost 1 base to trimming and J lost 8 bases, with 19 bases between them. Germline CDR1 reads DFQATT; CDR2 reads SNEGSKA (reference sequence).